The subject of this entry is one T cell receptor beta chain. These data originate in a study of blood T cell repertoires in COVID-19. Study-level background: Sites in the United States, Italy and Spain provided acute and convalescent COVID-19 samples. Sample material is recorded as cDNA or gDNA derived from T cells, B-cell-depleted T cells, or PBMCs.

The CDR3 is 15 residues long. The germline CDR1 and CDR2 sequences are LNHDA and SQIVND (reference sequence). The ends were cut back, 5 bases at V and 3 bases at J, with 17 bases in the middle. Authors' methods: Scientists estimated how many nucleated cells there were by amplifying reference gene primers. Method: immunoSEQ multiplex PCR; TCRdb's copy keeps in-frame clones and lacks some. The V and J calls and clone size are taken from that table; D and trimming were inferred from the DNA. The table has some 150,000 clones, roughly 85% seen once. Sequencing used peripheral blood. This chain joins TRBV19 and TRBJ2-7, with D perhaps TRBD2 (5 bases). This receptor was taken from a man aged 40-55 years with acute or convalescent COVID-19. This CDR3 is CASSAGIDGIYEQYF. For the CDR3, the DNA is TGTGCCAGTAGTGCCGGTATAGACGGGATCTACGAGCAGTACTTC.